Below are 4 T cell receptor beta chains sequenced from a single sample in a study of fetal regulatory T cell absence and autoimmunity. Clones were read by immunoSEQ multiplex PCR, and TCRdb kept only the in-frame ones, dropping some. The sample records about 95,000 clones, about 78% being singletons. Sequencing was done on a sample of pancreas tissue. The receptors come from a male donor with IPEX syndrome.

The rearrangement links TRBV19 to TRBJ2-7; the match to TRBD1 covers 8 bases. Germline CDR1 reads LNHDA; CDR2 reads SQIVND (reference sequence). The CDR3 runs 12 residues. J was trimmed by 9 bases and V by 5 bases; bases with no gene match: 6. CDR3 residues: CASSLGQGWQYF. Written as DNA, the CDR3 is TGTGCCAGTAGTCTCGGACAGGGTTGGCAGTACTTC.

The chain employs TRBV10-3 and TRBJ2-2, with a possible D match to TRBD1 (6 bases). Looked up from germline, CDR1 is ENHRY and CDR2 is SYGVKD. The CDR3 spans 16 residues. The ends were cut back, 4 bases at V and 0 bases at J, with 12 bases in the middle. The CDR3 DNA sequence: TGTGCCATCAGTGTCGGGGACACTTCGAACACCGGGGAGCTGTTTTTT. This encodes CAISVGDTSNTGELFF.

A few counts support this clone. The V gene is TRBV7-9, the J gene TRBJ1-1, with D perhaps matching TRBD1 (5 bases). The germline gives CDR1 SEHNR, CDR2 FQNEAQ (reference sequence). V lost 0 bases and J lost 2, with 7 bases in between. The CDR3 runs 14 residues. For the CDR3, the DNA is TGTGCCAGCAGCTTAGCGGGGGGAAACACTGAAGCTTTCTTT. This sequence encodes CASSLAGGNTEAFF.

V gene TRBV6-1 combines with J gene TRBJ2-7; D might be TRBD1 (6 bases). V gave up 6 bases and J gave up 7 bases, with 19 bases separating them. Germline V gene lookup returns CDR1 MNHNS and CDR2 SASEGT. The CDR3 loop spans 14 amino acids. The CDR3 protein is CASRGQGLRTEQYF. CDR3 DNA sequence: TGTGCCAGCAGAGGGCAGGGGTTACGAACAGAGCAGTACTTC.